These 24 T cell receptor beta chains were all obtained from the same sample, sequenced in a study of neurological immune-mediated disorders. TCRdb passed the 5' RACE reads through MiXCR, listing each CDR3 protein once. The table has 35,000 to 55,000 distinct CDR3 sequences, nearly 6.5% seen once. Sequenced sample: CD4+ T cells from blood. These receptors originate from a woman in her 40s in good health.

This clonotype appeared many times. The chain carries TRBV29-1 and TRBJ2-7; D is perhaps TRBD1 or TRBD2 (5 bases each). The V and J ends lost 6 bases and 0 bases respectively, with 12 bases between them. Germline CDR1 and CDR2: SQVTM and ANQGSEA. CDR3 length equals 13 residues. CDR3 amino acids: CSVPGPLSYEQYF. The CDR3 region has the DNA TGCAGCGTGCCGGGGCCTCTCTCCTACGAGCAGTACTTC.

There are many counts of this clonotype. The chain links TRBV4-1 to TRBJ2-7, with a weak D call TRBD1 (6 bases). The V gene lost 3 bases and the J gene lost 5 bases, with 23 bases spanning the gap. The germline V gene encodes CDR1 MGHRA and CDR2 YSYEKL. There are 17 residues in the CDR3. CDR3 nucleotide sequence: TGCGCCAGCAGCCAGCAAACAGGGTATTCAAATAGGAACGAGCAGTACTTC. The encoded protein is CASSQQTGYSNRNEQYF.

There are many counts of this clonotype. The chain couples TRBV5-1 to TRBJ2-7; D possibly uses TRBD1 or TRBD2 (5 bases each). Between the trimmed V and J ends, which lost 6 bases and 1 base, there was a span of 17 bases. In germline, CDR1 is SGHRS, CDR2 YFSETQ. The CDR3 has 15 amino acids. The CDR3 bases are TGCGCCAGCACCATTGGGACGTACGAATCCTACGAGCAGTACTTC. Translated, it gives CASTIGTYESYEQYF.

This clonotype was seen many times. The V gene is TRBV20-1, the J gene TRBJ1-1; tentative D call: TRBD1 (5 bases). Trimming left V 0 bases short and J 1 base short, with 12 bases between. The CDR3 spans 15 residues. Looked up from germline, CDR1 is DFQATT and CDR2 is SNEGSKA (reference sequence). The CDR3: CSARDSRGANTEAFF. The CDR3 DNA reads TGCAGTGCTAGAGATTCTAGGGGTGCGAACACTGAAGCTTTCTTT.

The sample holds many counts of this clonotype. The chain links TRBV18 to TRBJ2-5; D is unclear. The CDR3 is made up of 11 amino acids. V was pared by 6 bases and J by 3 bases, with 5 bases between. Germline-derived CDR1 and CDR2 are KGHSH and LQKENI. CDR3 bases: TGTGCCAGCTCTCAAGAAGAGACCCAGTACTTC. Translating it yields CASSQEETQYF.

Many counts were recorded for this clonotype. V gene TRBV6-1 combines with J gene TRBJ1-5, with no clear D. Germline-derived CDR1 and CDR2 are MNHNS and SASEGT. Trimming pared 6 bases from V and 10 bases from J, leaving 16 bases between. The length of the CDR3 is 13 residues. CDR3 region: CASRETQISPQHF. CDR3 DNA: TGTGCCAGCAGAGAGACCCAAATCAGCCCCCAGCATTTT.

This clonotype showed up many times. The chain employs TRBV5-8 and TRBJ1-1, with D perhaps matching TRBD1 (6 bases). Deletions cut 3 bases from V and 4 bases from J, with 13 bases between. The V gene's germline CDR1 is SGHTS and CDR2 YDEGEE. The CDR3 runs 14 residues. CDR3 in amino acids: CASSWGSGATEAFF. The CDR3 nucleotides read TGTGCCAGCAGCTGGGGATCAGGGGCCACTGAAGCTTTCTTT.

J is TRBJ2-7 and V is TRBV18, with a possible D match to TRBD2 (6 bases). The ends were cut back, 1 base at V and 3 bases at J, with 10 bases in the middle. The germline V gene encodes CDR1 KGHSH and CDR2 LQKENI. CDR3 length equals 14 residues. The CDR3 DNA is TGTGCCAGCTCACCACGGAGGGGTGACTACGAGCAGTACTTC. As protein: CASSPRRGDYEQYF.

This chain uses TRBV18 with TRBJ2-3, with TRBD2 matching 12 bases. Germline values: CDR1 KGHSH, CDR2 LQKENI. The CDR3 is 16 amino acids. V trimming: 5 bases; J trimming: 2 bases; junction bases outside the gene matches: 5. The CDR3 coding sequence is TGTGCCAGCTCAACCCTAGCGGGAGGGTCCACAGATACGCAGTATTTT. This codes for CASSTLAGGSTDTQYF.

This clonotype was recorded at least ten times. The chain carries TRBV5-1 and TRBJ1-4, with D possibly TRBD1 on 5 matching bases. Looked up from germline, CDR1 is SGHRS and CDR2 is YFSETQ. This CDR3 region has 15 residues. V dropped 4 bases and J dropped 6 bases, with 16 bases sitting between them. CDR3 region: CASSPGTVNYEKLFF. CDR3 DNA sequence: TGCGCCAGCAGCCCCGGGACGGTTAACTATGAAAAACTGTTTTTT.

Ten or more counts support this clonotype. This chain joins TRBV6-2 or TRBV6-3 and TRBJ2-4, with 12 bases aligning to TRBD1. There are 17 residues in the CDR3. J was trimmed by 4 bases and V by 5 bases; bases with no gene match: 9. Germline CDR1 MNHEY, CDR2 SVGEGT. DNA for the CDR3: TGTGCCAGCAGTCCGGGATTGGGACAGGGGGCGAAAAACATTCAGTACTTC. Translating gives CASSPGLGQGAKNIQYF.

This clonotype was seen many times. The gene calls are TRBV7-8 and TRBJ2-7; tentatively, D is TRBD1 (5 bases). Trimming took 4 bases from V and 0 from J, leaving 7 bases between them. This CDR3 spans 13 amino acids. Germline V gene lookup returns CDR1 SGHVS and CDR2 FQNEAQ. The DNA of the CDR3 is TGTGCCAGCAGCTCGACAGCCTCCTACGAGCAGTACTTC. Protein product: CASSSTASYEQYF.

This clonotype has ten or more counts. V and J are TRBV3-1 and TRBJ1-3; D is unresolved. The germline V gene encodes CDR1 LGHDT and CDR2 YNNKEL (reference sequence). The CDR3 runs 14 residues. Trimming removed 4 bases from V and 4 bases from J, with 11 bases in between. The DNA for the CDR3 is TGTGCCAGCAGCCTTTCGGACGTAGGAAACACCATATATTTT. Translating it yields CASSLSDVGNTIYF.

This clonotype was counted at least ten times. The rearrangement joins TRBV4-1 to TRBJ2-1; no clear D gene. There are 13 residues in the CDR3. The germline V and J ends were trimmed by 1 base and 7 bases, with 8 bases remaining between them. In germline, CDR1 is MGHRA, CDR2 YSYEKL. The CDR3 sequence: CASSQGYFNEQFF. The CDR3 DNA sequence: TGCGCCAGCAGCCAAGGCTACTTTAATGAGCAGTTCTTC.

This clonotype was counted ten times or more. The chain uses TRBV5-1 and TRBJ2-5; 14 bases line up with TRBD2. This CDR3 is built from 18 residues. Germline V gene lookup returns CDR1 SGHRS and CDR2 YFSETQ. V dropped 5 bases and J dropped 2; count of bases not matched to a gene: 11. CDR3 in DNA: TGCGCCAGCAGATGGGGACTAGCGGGAGTCGGGGAACAAGAGACCCAGTACTTC. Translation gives CASRWGLAGVGEQETQYF.

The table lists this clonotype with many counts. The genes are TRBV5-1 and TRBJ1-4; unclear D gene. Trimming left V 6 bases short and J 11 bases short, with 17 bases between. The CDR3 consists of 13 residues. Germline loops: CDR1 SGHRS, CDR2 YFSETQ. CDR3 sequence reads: CASTTGLNGKLFF. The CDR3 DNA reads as TGCGCCAGCACCACCGGGTTAAACGGCAAACTGTTTTTT.

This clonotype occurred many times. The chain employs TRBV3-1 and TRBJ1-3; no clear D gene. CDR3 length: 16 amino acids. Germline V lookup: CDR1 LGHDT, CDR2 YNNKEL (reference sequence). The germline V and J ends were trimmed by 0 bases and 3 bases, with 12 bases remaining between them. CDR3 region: CASSQDTGVLGNTIYF. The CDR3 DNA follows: TGTGCCAGCAGCCAAGATACCGGGGTGCTTGGAAACACCATATATTTT.

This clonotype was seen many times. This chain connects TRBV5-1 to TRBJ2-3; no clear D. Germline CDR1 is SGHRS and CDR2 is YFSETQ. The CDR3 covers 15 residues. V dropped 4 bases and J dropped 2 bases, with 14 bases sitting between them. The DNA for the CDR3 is TGCGCCAGCAGCAATACTAAACGGACCACAGATACGCAGTATTTT. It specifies CASSNTKRTTDTQYF. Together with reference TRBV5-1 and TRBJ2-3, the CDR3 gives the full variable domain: KAGVTQTPRYLIKTRGQQVTLSCSPISGHRSVSWYQQTPGQGLQFLFEYFSETQRNKGNFPGRFSGRQFSNSRSEMNVSTLELGDSALYLCASSNTKRTTDTQYFGPGTRLTVL.

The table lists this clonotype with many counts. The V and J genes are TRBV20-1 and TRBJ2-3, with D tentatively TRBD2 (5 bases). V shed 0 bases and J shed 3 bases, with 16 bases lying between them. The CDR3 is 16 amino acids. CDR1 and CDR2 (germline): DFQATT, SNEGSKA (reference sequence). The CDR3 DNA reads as TGCAGTGCTAGAGATTTGCGGGCAGTCGAAACAGATACGCAGTATTTT. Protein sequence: CSARDLRAVETDTQYF.

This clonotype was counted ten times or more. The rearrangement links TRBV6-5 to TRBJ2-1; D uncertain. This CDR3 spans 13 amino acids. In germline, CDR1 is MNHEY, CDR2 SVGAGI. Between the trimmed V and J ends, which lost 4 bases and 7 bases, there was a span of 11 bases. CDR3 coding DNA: TGTGCCAGCAGTTCCCGTCCCGCAAATGAGCAGTTCTTC. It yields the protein CASSSRPANEQFF.

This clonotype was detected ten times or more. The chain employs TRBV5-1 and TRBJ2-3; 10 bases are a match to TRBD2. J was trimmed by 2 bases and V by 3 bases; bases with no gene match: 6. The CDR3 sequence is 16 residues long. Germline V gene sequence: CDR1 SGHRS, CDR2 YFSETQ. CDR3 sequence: CASSWGLATNTDTQYF. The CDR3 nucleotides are TGCGCCAGCAGCTGGGGACTAGCGACAAACACAGATACGCAGTATTTT.

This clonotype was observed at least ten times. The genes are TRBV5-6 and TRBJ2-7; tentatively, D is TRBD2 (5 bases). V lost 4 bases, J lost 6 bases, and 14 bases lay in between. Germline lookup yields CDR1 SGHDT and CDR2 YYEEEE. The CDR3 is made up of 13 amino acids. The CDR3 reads CASSPITRGEQYF. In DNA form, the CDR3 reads TGTGCCAGCAGCCCGATTACTAGAGGCGAGCAGTACTTC.

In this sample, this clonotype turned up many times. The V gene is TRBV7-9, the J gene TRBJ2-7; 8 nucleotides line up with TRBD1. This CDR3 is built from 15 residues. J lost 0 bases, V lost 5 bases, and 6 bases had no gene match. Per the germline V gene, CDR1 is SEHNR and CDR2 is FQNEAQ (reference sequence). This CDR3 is CASSPQGASSYEQYF. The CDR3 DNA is TGTGCCAGCAGCCCGCAGGGGGCCAGCTCCTACGAGCAGTACTTC.

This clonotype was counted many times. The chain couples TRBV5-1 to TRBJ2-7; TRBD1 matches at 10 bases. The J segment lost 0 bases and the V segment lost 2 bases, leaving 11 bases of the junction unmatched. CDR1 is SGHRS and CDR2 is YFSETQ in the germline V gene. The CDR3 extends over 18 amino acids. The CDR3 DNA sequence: TGCGCCAGCAGCTTTCGTCCGGGACAGGGGACCGACTCCTACGAGCAGTACTTC. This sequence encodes CASSFRPGQGTDSYEQYF.